The rows below give T cell receptor beta chains drawn from one sample of a study of T cell responses to AZD1222 COVID-19 vaccine. The assay was immunoSEQ multiplex PCR, and TCRdb's table has in-frame clones only and misses some. The data contain roughly 170,000 clones, 90% of them seen just once; the ten biggest clones take up approximately 3%. The sequences come from peripheral blood, collected on day 0 of AZD1222 vaccination. The receptors here all came from an adult in good health. Both conserved end residues are part of each CDR3.

j_call | v_call | cdr3_aa
TRBJ1-2 | TRBV7-8 | CASSLVPGGNYGYTF
TRBJ2-3 | TRBV19 | CASSTRRLALNSSTDTQYF
TRBJ2-7 | TRBV6-2/TRBV6-3 | CASSRTGVAYEQYF
TRBJ2-3 | TRBV5-1 | CASTGGQITDTQYF
TRBJ1-2 | TRBV2 | CASTGRDTFGNYGYTF
TRBJ1-6 | TRBV7-2 | CASSFKGGSPLHF
TRBJ1-3 | TRBV27 | CASSPYRGSGNTIYF
TRBJ1-6 | TRBV3-1/TRBV3-2 | CASSQDYPAGNSPLHF
TRBJ1-1 | TRBV4-1 | CASSQGQSAFF
TRBJ2-7 | TRBV5-8 | CASSYTGTGSYEQYF
TRBJ1-1 | TRBV7-2 | CASSLAFSLEAFF
TRBJ2-5 | TRBV7-3 | CASSPSGEETQYF
TRBJ1-1 | TRBV4-3 | CASSHGRTANTEAFF
TRBJ2-3 | TRBV5-6 | CASSLDTSGVLDTQYF
TRBJ1-3 | TRBV25-1 | CGSSDGANSGNTIYF
TRBJ1-3 | TRBV18 | CASSPPSATGNTIYF
TRBJ2-7 | TRBV6-2/TRBV6-3 | CASSFDRRTPSYEQYF
TRBJ1-2 | TRBV6-2/TRBV6-3 | CASSPIPRTANYGYTF
TRBJ2-3 | TRBV5-5 | CATSSLRLAGGPDTQYF
TRBJ2-3 | TRBV12-5 | CASGSPATDTQYF
TRBJ1-1 | TRBV5-1 | CASSFRERNTEAFF
TRBJ1-3 | TRBV4-1 | CASSQVGNTIYF
TRBJ1-4 | TRBV4-3 | CASSPNSRGREKLFF
TRBJ2-7 | TRBV5-1 | CASSADRQLREQYF
TRBJ2-7 | TRBV7-9 | CASSLMGGGGAEQYF
TRBJ1-2 | TRBV7-2 | CASSLGGGYTF
TRBJ2-2 | TRBV19 | CASWALRASGVTGELFF
TRBJ2-7 | TRBV5-1 | CASSYSDRTYEQYF
TRBJ2-7 | TRBV9 | CASSRGGDSEQYF
TRBJ2-7 | TRBV4-1 | CASSQGRGGIYEQYF
TRBJ1-5 | TRBV7-9 | CASSFSAGDQPQHF
TRBJ2-7 | TRBV21-1 | CASSPPVGALRSYEQYF
TRBJ2-7 | TRBV6-5 | CASSYSNRRDYEQYF
TRBJ2-7 | TRBV19 | CASSSPGRSEQYF
TRBJ2-7 | TRBV9 | CASSVAEGWSYEQYF
TRBJ1-5 | TRBV6-6 | CASSPRTGGIGNQPQHF
TRBJ1-3 | TRBV4-3 | CASSQDKGAGASGNTIYF
TRBJ2-1 | TRBV19 | CASSFGTLNEQFF
TRBJ2-1 | TRBV19 | CASSWGRSSYNEQFF
TRBJ1-2 | TRBV12-3/TRBV12-4 | CASSLGRSYGYTF
TRBJ2-1 | TRBV6-5 | CATQTEVGNYNEQFF
TRBJ1-5 | TRBV5-5 | CASSLENSNQPQHF
TRBJ2-7 | TRBV10-3 | CAISDRGASYEQYF
TRBJ2-7 | TRBV4-3 | CASSQHPGLAASYEQYF
TRBJ2-3 | TRBV3-1/TRBV3-2 | CASSHSRTFTDTQYF
TRBJ2-7 | TRBV23-1 | CASSQASVQSYEQYF
TRBJ2-2 | TRBV2 | CASGDRTNTGELFF
TRBJ1-2 | TRBV29-1 | CSVEGVRGTGYTF
TRBJ2-5 | TRBV25-1 | CASSEYKGQETQYF